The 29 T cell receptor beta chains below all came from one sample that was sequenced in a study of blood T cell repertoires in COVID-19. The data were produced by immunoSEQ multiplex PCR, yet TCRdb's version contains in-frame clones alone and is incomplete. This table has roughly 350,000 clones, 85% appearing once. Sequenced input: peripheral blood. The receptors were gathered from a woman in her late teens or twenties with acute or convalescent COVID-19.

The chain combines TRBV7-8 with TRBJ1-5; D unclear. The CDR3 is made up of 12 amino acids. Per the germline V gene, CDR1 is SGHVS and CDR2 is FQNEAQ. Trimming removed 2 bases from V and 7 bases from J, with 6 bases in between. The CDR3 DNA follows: TGTGCCAGCAGCTTAATGTCGCAGCCCCAGCATTTT. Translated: CASSLMSQPQHF. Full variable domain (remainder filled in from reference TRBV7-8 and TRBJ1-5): GAGVSQSPRYKVAKRGQDVALRCDPISGHVSLFWYQQALGQGPEFLTYFQNEAQLDKSGLPSDRFFAERPEGSVSTLKIQRTQQEDSAVYLCASSLMSQPQHFGDGTRLSIL.

CDR3 loop: CASSSMGGGNTEAFF. CDR3 DNA: TGTGCCAGCAGCTCAATGGGAGGTGGGAACACTGAAGCTTTCTTT. The genes are TRBV9 and TRBJ1-1; D gene unclear. Trimming took 4 bases from V and 1 from J, leaving 14 bases between them. CDR1 is SGDLS and CDR2 is YYNGEE in the germline V gene. This CDR3 comprises 15 residues.

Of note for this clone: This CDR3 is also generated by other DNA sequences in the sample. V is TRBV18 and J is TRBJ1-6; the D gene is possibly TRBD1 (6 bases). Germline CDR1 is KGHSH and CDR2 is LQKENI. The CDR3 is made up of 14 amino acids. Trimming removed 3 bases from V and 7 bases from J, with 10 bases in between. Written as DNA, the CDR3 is TGTGCCAGCTCACCCGAGACAGGCAATTCACCCCTCCACTTT. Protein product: CASSPETGNSPLHF.

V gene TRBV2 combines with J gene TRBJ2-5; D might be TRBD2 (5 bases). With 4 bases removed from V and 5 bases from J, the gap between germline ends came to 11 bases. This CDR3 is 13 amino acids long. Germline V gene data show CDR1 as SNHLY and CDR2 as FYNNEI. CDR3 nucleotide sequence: TGTGCCAGCAGTGGCGGGCGATTGGAGACCCAGTACTTC. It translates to CASSGGRLETQYF.

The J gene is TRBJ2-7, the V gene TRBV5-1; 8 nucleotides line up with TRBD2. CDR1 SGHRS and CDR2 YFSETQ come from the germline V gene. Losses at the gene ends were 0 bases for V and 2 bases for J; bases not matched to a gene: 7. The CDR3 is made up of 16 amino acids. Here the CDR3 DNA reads TGCGCCAGCAGCTTGGCCAGGGCTAGCGGGCCCTACGAGCAGTACTTC. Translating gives CASSLARASGPYEQYF.

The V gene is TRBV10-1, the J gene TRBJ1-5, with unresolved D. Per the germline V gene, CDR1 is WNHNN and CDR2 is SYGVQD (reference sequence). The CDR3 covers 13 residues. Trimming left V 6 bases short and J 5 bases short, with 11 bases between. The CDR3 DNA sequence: TGCGCCAGCAGCGCAGGTCTGGATCAGCCCCAGCATTTT. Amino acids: CASSAGLDQPQHF.

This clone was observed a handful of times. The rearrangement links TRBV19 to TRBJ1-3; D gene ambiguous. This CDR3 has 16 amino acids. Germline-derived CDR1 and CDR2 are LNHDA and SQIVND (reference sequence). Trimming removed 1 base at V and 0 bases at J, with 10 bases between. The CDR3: CASSIAPPNSGNTIYF. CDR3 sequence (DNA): TGTGCCAGTAGTATAGCCCCACCTAACTCTGGAAACACCATATATTTT.

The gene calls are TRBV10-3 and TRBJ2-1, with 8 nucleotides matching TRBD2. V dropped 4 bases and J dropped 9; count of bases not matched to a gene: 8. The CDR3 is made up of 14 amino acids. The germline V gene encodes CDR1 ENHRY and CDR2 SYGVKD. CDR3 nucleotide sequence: TGTGCCATCAGTGCCCGAGCGGGAGAGGGTGAGCAGTTCTTC. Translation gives CAISARAGEGEQFF.

This chain's CDR3 is CASSQGDRGLNEQFF. The CDR3 DNA is TGTGCCAGCAGCCAAGGGGACAGGGGGCTCAATGAGCAGTTCTTC. V is TRBV7-2 and J is TRBJ2-1, with 12 positions matching TRBD1. The J segment lost 6 bases and the V segment lost 5 bases, leaving 5 bases of the junction unmatched. The CDR3 is 15 residues long. Germline V gene lookup returns CDR1 SGHTA and CDR2 FQGNSA.

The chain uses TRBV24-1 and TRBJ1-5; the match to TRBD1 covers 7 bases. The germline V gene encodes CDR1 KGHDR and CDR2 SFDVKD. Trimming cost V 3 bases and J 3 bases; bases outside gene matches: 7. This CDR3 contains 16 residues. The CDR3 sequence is CATSDPRQGNNQPQHF. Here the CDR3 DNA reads TGTGCCACCAGTGATCCAAGACAGGGTAACAATCAGCCCCAGCATTTT.

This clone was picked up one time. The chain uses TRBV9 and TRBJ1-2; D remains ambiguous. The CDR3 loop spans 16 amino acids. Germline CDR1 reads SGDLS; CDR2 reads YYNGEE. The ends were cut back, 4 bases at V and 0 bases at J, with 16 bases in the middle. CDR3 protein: CASSPHPDGANYGYTF. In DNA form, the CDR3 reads TGTGCCAGCAGCCCCCATCCGGACGGGGCTAACTATGGCTACACCTTC.

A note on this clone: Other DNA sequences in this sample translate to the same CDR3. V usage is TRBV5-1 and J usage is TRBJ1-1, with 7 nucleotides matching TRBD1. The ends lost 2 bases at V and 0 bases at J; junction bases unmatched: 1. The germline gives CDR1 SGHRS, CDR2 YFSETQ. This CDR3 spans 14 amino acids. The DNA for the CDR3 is TGCGCCAGCAGCTTTGACAGGGTGAACACTGAAGCTTTCTTT. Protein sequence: CASSFDRVNTEAFF.

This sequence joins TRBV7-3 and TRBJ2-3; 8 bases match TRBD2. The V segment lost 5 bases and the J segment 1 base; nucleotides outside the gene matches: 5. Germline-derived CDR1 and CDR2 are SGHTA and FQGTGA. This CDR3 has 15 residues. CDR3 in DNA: TGTGCCAGCAGCGCAACGGGGGGGGGCACAGATACGCAGTATTTT. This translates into CASSATGGGTDTQYF.

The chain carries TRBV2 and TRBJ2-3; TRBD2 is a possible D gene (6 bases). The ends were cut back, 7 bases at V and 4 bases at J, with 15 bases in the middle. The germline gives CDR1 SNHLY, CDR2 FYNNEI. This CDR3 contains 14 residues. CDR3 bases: TGTGCCAGCACCCGGGGACTCGGCTCAGATACGCAGTATTTT. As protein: CASTRGLGSDTQYF.

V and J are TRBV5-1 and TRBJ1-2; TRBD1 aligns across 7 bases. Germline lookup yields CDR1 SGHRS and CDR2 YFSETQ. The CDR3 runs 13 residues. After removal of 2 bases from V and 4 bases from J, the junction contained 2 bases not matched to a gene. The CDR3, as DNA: TGCGCCAGCAGCTTCGACAGGGTCTATGGCTACACCTTC. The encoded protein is CASSFDRVYGYTF.

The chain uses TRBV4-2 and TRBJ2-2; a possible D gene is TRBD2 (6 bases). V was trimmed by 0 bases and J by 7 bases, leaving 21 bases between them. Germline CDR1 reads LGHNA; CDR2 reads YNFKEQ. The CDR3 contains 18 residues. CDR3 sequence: CASSQDLQAGRRGGELFF. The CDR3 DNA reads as TGTGCCAGCAGCCAAGATTTACAGGCGGGCCGGCGGGGCGGGGAGCTGTTTTTT.

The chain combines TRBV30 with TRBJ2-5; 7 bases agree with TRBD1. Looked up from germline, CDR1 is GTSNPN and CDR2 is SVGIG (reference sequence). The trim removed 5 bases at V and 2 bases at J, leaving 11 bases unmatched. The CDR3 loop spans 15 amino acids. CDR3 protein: CAWERGDRQQETQYF. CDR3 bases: TGTGCCTGGGAGAGAGGGGACAGACAACAAGAGACCCAGTACTTC. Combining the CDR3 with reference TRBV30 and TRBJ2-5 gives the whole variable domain SQTIHQWPATLVQPVGSPLSLECTVEGTSNPNLYWYRQAAGRGLQLLFYSVGIGQISSEVPQNLSASRPQDRQFILSSKKLLLSDSGFYLCAWERGDRQQETQYFGPGTRLLVL.

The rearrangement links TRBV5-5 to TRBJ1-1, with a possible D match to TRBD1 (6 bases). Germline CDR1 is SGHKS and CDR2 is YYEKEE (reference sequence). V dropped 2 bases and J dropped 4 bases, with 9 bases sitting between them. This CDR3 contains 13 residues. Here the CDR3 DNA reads TGTGCCAGCAGCTTCGAAGGGGGCACTGAAGCTTTCTTT. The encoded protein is CASSFEGGTEAFF.

The CDR3 here is CASSLRGGLEVGTGELFF. The CDR3 coding sequence is TGTGCCAGCAGTTTACGCGGCGGACTCGAAGTAGGGACCGGGGAGCTGTTTTTT. The rearrangement uses TRBV27 and TRBJ2-2, with D tentatively TRBD2 (5 bases). With 2 bases removed from V and 5 bases from J, the gap between germline ends came to 21 bases. Per germline, CDR1 MNHEY and CDR2 SMNVEV (reference sequence). The CDR3 totals 18 residues.

CDR3 coding DNA: TGTGCCAGCACAGGGATCTTCCTATACGAGCAGTACTTC. It codes for CASTGIFLYEQYF. V is TRBV28 and J is TRBJ2-7, with a tentative D call TRBD1 (5 bases). Germline lookup yields CDR1 MDHEN and CDR2 SYDVKM. This CDR3 has 13 amino acids. V lost 7 bases and J lost 4, with 14 bases in between.

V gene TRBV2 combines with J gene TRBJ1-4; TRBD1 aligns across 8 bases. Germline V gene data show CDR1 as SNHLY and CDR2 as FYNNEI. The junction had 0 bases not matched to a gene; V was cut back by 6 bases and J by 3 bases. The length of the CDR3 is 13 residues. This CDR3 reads CASRGQANEKLFF. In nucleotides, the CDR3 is TGTGCCAGCAGGGGACAGGCTAATGAAAAACTGTTTTTT.

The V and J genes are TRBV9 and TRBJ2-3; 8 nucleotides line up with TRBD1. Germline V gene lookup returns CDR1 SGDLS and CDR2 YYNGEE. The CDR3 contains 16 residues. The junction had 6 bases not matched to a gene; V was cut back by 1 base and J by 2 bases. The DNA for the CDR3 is TGTGCCAGCAGCGTATCAGGGGGCGATACCACAGATACGCAGTATTTT. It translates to CASSVSGGDTTDTQYF.

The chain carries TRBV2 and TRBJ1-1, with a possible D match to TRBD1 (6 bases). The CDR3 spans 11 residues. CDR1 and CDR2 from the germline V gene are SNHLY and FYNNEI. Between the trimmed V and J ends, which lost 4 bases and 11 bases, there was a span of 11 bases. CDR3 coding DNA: TGTGCCAGCAGTGTCGGGGGGCGGGCTTTCTTT. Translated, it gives CASSVGGRAFF.

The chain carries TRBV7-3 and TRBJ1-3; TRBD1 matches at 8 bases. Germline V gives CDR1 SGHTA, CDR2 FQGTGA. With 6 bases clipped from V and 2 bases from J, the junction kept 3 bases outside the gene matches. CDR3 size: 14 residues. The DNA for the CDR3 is TGTGCCAGCAGTCCAGGGGGCCCTGGAAACACCATATATTTT. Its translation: CASSPGGPGNTIYF.

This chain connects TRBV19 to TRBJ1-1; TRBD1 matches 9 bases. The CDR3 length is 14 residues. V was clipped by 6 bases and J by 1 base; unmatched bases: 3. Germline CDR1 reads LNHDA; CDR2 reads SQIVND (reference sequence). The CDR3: CASSWGQGNTEAFF. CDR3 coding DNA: TGTGCCAGTAGCTGGGGACAGGGGAACACTGAAGCTTTCTTT. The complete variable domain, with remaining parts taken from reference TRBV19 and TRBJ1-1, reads DGGITQSPKYLFRKEGQNVTLSCEQNLNHDAMYWYRQDPGQGLRLIYYSQIVNDFQKGDIAEGYSVSREKKESFPLTVTSAQKNPTAFYLCASSWGQGNTEAFFGQGTRLTVV.

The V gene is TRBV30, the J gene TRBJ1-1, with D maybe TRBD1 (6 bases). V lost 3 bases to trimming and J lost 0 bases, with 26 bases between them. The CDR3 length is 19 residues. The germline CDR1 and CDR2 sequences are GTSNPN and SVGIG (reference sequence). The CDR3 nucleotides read TGTGCCTGGAGGGACAGCAGTCTAACCTTTACCCGAATGAACACTGAAGCTTTCTTT. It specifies CAWRDSSLTFTRMNTEAFF.

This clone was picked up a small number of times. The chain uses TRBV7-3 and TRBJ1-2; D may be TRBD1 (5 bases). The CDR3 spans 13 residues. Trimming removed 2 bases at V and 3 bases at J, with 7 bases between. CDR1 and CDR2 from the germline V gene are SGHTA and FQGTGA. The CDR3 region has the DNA TGTGCCAGCAGCTTAGGGGGGGACTATGGCTACACCTTC. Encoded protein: CASSLGGDYGYTF.

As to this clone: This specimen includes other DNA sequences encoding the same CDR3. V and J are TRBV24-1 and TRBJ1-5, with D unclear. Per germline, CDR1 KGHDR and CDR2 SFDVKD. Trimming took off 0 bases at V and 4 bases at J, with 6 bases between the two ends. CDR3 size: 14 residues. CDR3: CATSDLGRNQPQHF. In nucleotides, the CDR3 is TGTGCCACCAGTGATTTGGGTAGAAATCAGCCCCAGCATTTT.

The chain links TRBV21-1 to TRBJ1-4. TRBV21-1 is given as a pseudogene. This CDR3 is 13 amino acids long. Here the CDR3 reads CASSWEGNEKLFF. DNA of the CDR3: TGTGCCAGCAGCTGGGAGGGCAATGAAAAACTGTTTTTT.